This T cell receptor beta chain stems from a study of cytomegalovirus exposure and HLA in healthy donors listed by TCRdb under 2017. Notes on the research overall: An earlier analysis of 587 of the donors reported about 250 Gb of sequence data and some 120 million unique TCR beta sequences from around 200 million T cells. A few DR-DQ haplotypes were treated as single units for association and clustering because of strong linkage in the cohort. Besides the first cohort of 500 to 700 subjects, a separate validation cohort made up of roughly 120 different subjects was used. Genome-wide SNP genotypes for about 55% of the 666 donors were used in a later genetic analysis, which treated that subset as a discovery cohort. A later analysis re-examined previously published TCR beta repertoires from about 700 donors and added high-resolution HLA genotyping to investigate patterns of TCR occurrence. The aim of the study was to test whether cataloging public T cell receptors could identify signatures of past pathogen exposure. The number of typed donors differed by locus: about 629-630 for A, B, C, DRB1 and DQB1; approximately 530 for DQA1; 606 for DPA1; and approximately 450 for DPB1. The later analysis used no new phenotypic data to find candidate immune exposures, relying instead on TCR beta sequences and their occurrence across donors. Donor age, sex, ethnicity and CMV serostatus were collected together with the repertoire data. Approximately 330 gigabases of sequencing data and approximately 91 million unique TCR sequences made up an early release that covered approximately 700 HLA-typed donors. An earlier analysis of 587 of the donors applied high-throughput TCR beta sequencing to assess whether each TCR beta V gene segment acted as functional or pseudogenic. Across approximately 400 genotyped donors of the cohort, an average of approximately 200,000 unique TCR beta nucleotide sequences per donor were sequenced, and approximately 19% of those sequences were non-productive. Both class I and class II loci were covered by HLA typing, at four-digit resolution. To predict cytomegalovirus infection status, the study brought together high-throughput TCR immunosequencing, statistical association of individual TCRs with disease status, and machine learning. Every repertoire in the discovery cohort had been generated on one and the same sequencing platform. The study profiled the T cell repertoires of 500 to 800 subjects by immunosequencing and related them to cytomegalovirus serostatus. Of the 300 to 500 genotyped donors, less than 90% were placed in the genetic ancestry cluster associated with self-reported Caucasian donors.

Study-level results and caveats: In a later analysis, the rate of TCR association differed among HLA loci, with DRB1 alleles having the most associated TCRs and HLA-C alleles having the fewest. The classifier was reported to diagnose cytomegalovirus status with high specificity and sensitivity in both the original and validation cohorts. The only immune exposure information available for the cohort was CMV serostatus. Correlated functional status among segregating V segments might reflect linkage disequilibrium, but an unknown experimental factor could not be ruled out. The cohort was sequenced for TCR beta chains only, and without alpha or paired-chain data the features that could be detected were limited. Most TCR sequences were observed very rarely across donors, whereas some public TCRs were present in many individuals. V-gene and J-gene trimming of TCR beta chains was associated with a missense DCLRE1C variant in a later genetic analysis, and the association was replicated in an independent cohort. In a later analysis, most CMV-associated TCR beta chains were found to appear HLA-restricted, with HLA associations seemingly driven largely by CMV exposure. Three of the identified cytomegalovirus-associated TCR beta chains were confirmed in vitro to be specific for cytomegalovirus antigens. A total of 164 TCR beta chains were listed by the study as associated with cytomegalovirus. When HLA alleles, especially DR and DQ, strongly co-occurred, attributing TCR associations to individual alleles was difficult. An earlier analysis of roughly 570 of the donors showed that most TCR beta V segments appeared in productive rearrangements either about 87% or about 30% of the time, which broadly matched IMGT annotations. In a later analysis, HLA-associated TCR beta chains showed more clonal expansion and lower generation probabilities than non-associated chains that were equally common. A later genetic analysis reported fewer N-insertions in productive TCRs among donors in an Asian-associated ancestry cluster than the roughly 690-donor mean. Because HLA typing was unavailable for some donors at each locus, only the typed subset was used in association tests. A further reported finding was that TCR beta sequences accurately predicted the HLA-A and HLA-B alleles for most subjects in the first cohort. According to a later analysis, parvovirus B19, influenza, CMV and Epstein-Barr virus appeared linked to several top co-occurrence clusters. Because counts were too low, more than 15 rarely observed V segments, including chromosome 9 orphons, were excluded from the earlier analysis of a few hundred of the donors. A cluster of highly shared sequence variants was judged likely to represent a technical artifact of the sequencing pipeline. Presence/absence analyses assumed roughly uniform sequencing depth across donors, an assumption that may not hold. The authors suggested that the approach could potentially be extended to other disease states and immunological phenotypes. Because the 87-base-pair reads could not distinguish some IMGT-functional V segments, including TRBV6-2 and TRBV6-3, those segments were excluded. A later analysis associated about 18,000 TCR beta sequences with specific HLA alleles at a false discovery rate of 0.05.

The method behind the library was the immunoSEQ multiplex PCR assay. A mixture of 60 forward primers for TCR Vbeta segments and 13 reverse primers for TCR Jbeta segments was used in the multiplex PCR. A multiplex PCR assay on genomic DNA amplified the CDR3 region of rearranged TCR beta genes. The Illumina HiSeq System was used to sequence the amplified TCR beta libraries as 87-base-pair reads. In the paper's pipeline: A later analysis counted about 80 million unique TCR beta chains across the 650 to 800 repertoires, and approximately 11 million of these chains were shared by at least two donors. To remove PCR and sequencing errors, raw reads were error-corrected and collapsed into unique sequences using a nearest-neighbor algorithm that merged closely related sequences. CDR3 sequences were aligned to IMGT reference sequences to assign V, D and J gene segments. Each retained sequence needed at least a six-nucleotide match to both a V gene segment and a J gene segment. Rearrangements were called productive when the CDR3 lacked stop codons and stayed in frame with V and J; all others were non-productive. CDR3 was defined by IMGT convention, running from the second conserved V-encoded cysteine to the conserved J-encoded phenylalanine. The earlier analysis of some 580 of the donors excluded any sequence lacking an unambiguous match to a single V gene segment. In an earlier analysis of about 590 of the donors, a V segment was called functional when productive rearrangements were above 56.7%, and segregating when the standard deviation between donors exceeded 5%. A statistical classification framework was built for diagnosing cytomegalovirus status from the catalog of TCR beta chain sequences. In a later analysis, V and J genes were assigned by comparing TCR nucleotide sequences against IMGT/GENE-DB human TR gene sequences. In a later analysis, CDR3 sequences and most-parsimonious VDJ recombination scenarios were assigned using the TCRdist pipeline. In a later analysis, each TCR beta chain was defined by its CDR3 amino acid sequence together with its V-gene family, and reads lacking a unique V-gene family were excluded. To address suspected cross-contamination and a sequencing artifact, a later analysis removed under 600 highly shared, low-generation-probability nucleotide sequences. In a later analysis, a clonal expansion index was calculated for each public chain from normalized within-repertoire ranks of inferred template counts. In a later analysis, generation probabilities were computed with a VDJ recombination model fitted to out-of-frame rearrangements, and the resulting probabilities were checked against IGoR. In a later analysis, TCR-TCR, TCR-HLA and TCR-CMV co-occurrence was scored with hypergeometric tests, and a repertoire-size bias correction was applied to TCR pairs. In a later analysis, false discovery rates were estimated by permuting HLA or CMV assignments 20 times. In a later analysis, co-occurring TCRs were grouped using DBSCAN, and TCRdist sequence similarity was added for clustering within HLA-allele-positive subsets. For co-occurrence clustering, repertoires with fewer than 30,000 or more than 120,000 public chains were excluded, along with four to six repertoires with anomalous nucleotide sharing. The immuneACCESS repertoire file appears here via TCRdb, limited to in-frame rearrangements. These files lack a portion of the clones; in checked studies, under half of the deficit traces to unresolved V genes, and the cause of the others is not known. D and trimming come from the DNA, and the V and J calls and clone size come from that table. This sample gives about 140,000 clones in total; 78% of them show up just once. The leading ten clones occupy 6.2% of the sample.

With respect to this clone: The target of this receptor is not known. Base qualities are missing; no much larger clone stands one base away.

In total, 500 to 700 healthy bone marrow donors made up the cohort. All cohort members were sampled while nominally healthy, although unrecorded immune exposures were likely present. The donor was CMV seropositive and belonged to the group of 250 to 300 seropositive cohort members. A peripheral blood sample was provided by each donor, and peripheral blood mononuclear cells were used for TCR beta sequencing. Genomic DNA extraction from the blood cell samples was performed with the Qiagen DNeasy Blood Extraction Kit. The CDR3 holds 15 amino acids from the cysteine to the phenylalanine. The read is trimmed to its CDR3 DNA, 45 bases read in frame from base 1. V trim: 0 bases; J trim: 5 bases; unmatched bases: 5. The germline V gene sets CDR1 to SGHRS and CDR2 to YFSETQ.

Sequencing used PBMCs. This receptor was taken from a woman in her thirties or forties in good health and CMV-seropositive. The chain was built from TRBV5-1 and TRBJ2-5, and TRBD1 matches 9 of the central bases. The DNA reads TGCGCCAGCAGCTTGGTGACAGGGGGAAGTGAGACCCAGTACTTC. Translated, it reads CASSLVTGGSETQYF.